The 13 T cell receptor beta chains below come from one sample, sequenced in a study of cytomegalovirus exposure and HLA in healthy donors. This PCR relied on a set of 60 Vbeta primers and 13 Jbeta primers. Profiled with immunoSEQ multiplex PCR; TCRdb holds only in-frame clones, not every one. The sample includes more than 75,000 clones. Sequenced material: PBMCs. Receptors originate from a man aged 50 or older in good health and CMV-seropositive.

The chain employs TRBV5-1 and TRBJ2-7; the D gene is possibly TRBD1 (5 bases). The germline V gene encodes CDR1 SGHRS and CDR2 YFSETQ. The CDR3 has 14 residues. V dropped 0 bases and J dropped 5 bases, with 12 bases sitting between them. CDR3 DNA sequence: TGCGCCAGCAGCTTGGAACAGGTTCATAACGAGCAGTACTTC. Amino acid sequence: CASSLEQVHNEQYF.

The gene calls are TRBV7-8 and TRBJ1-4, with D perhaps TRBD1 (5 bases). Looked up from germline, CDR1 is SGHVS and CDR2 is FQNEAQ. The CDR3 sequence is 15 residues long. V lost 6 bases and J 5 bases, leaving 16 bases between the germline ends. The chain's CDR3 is CASSFLRVVNEKLFF. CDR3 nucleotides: TGTGCCAGCAGTTTCCTCAGGGTAGTGAATGAAAAACTGTTTTTT.

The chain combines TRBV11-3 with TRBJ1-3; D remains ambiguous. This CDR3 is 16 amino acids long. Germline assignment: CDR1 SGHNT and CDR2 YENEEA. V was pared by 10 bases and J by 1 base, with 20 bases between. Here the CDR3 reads CATASGRFGSGNTIYF. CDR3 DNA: TGTGCCACTGCGTCGGGGAGGTTCGGGTCTGGAAACACCATATATTTT.

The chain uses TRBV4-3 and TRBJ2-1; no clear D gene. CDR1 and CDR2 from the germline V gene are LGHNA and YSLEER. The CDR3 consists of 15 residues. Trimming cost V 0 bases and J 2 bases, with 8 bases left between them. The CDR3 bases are TGCGCCAGCAGCCAAGACCGGGTAGCCTACAATGAGCAGTTCTTC. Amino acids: CASSQDRVAYNEQFF.

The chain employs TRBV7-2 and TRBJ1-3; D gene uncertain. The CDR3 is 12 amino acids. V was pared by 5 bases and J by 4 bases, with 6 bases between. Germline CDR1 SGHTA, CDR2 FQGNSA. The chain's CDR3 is CASSVQGNTIYF. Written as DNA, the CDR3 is TGTGCCAGCAGCGTACAGGGAAACACCATATATTTT.

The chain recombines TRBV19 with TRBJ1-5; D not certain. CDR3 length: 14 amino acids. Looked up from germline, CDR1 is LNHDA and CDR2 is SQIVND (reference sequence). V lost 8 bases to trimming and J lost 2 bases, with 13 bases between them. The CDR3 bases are TGTGCCAGTCGCCGTACAATCGGCAATCAGCCCCAGCATTTT. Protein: CASRRTIGNQPQHF.

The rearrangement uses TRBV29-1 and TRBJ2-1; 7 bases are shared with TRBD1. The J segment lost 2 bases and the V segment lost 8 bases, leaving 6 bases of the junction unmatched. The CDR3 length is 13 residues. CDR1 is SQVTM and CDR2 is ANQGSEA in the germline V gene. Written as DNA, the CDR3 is TGCAGCCATTCCGGGACAGCCTACAATGAGCAGTTCTTC. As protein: CSHSGTAYNEQFF.

In DNA, the CDR3 is TGTGCCAGCAGCCTCGACACCTGGGACGAGCAGTACTTC. Its translation: CASSLDTWDEQYF. The chain joins TRBV7-9 to TRBJ2-7; D is unclear. Trimming removed 5 bases from V and 5 bases from J, with 13 bases in between. Germline V gene sequence: CDR1 SEHNR, CDR2 FQNEAQ (reference sequence). The CDR3 loop spans 13 amino acids. Full variable domain (missing parts from reference TRBV7-9 and TRBJ2-7): DTGVSQNPRHKITKRGQNVTFRCDPISEHNRLYWYRQTLGQGPEFLTYFQNEAQLEKSRLLSDRFSAERPKGSFSTLEIQRTEQGDSAMYLCASSLDTWDEQYFGPGTRLTVT.

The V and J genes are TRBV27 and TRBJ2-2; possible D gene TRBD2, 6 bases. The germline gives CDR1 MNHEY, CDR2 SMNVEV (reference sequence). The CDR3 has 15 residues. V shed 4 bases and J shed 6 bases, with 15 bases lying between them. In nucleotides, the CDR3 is TGTGCCAGCAGTTACCTAGGGACGGGGGCCGGGGAGCTGTTTTTT. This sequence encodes CASSYLGTGAGELFF.

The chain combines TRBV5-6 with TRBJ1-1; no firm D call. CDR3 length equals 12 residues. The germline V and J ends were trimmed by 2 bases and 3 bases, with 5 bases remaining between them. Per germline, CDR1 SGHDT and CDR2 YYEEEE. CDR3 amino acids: CASSFADTEAFF. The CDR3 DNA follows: TGTGCCAGCAGCTTTGCGGACACTGAAGCTTTCTTT.

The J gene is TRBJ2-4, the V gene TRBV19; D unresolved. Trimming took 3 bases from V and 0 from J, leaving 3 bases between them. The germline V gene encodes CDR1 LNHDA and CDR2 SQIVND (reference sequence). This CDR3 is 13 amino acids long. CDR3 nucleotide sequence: TGTGCCAGTAGTATCTCAGCCAAAAACATTCAGTACTTC. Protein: CASSISAKNIQYF. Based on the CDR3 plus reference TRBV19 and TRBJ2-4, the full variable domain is DGGITQSPKYLFRKEGQNVTLSCEQNLNHDAMYWYRQDPGQGLRLIYYSQIVNDFQKGDIAEGYSVSREKKESFPLTVTSAQKNPTAFYLCASSISAKNIQYFGAGTRLSVL.

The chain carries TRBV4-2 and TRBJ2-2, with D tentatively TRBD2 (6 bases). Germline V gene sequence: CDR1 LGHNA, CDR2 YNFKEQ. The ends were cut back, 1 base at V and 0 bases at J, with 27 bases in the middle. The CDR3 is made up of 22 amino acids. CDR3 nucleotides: TGTGCCAGCAGCCAAGTGGGAATTGGGGGGACCGGGGCCTCTCCGAACACCGGGGAGCTGTTTTTT. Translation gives CASSQVGIGGTGASPNTGELFF.

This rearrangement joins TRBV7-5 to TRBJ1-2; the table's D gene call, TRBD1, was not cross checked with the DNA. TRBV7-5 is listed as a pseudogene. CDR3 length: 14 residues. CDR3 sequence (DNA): TGTGCCAGAAGCTTAGGGACAGACCGCTATGGCTACACCTTC. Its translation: CARSLGTDRYGYTF.